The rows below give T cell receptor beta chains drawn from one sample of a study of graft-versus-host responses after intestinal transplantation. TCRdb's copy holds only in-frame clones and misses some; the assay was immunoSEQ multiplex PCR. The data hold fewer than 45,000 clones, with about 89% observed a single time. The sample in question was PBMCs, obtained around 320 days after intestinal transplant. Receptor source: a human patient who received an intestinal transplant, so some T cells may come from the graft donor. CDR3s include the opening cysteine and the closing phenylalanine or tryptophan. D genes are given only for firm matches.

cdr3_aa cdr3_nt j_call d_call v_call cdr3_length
CASSLVAADTQYF TGTGCCAGCAGTTTAGTGGCTGCAGATACGCAGTATTTT TRBJ2-3 - TRBV28 13
CASSPLYSSGGQGDYSNQPQHF TGCGCCAGCAGTCCTCTCTACTCTTCCGGGGGACAGGGGGATTATAGCAATCAGCCCCAGCATTTT TRBJ1-5 TRBD1 TRBV23-1 22
CASSYGGLEDTQYF TGTGCCAGCAGTTACGGGGGACTAGAAGATACGCAGTATTTT TRBJ2-3 TRBD2 TRBV6-5 14
CASSSGQGRTYEQYF TGTGCCAGCAGCTCGGGACAGGGGCGGACCTACGAGCAGTACTTC TRBJ2-7 TRBD1 TRBV5-4 15
CASSNGVRDSKNIQYF TGCGCCAGCAGCAACGGGGTCCGGGACAGCAAAAACATTCAGTACTTC TRBJ2-4 TRBD1 TRBV5-1 16
CASSPLLRRQPSGNTIYF TGTGCCAGCAGTCCGCTACTTCGGAGACAGCCCTCTGGAAACACCATATATTTT TRBJ1-3 - TRBV28 18
CASSQDFTAVPDEAFF TGCGCCAGCAGCCAAGATTTTACGGCGGTACCGGACGAAGCTTTCTTT TRBJ1-1 - TRBV4-3 16
CASRRAAYNEQFF TGTGCCAGCAGACGGGCGGCCTACAATGAGCAGTTCTTC TRBJ2-1 - TRBV5-6 13
CASSTTGNYEQYF TGTGCCAGCTCAACAACAGGGAACTACGAGCAGTACTTC TRBJ2-7 - TRBV18 13
CASSQRGGDTQYF TGCGCCAGCAGTCAAAGGGGGGGAGATACGCAGTATTTT TRBJ2-3 - TRBV4-1 13